One and the same sample provided the 17 T cell receptor beta chains below, sequenced in a study of blood T cell repertoires in COVID-19. Profiling relied on immunoSEQ multiplex PCR, and the TCRdb table lists in-frame clones only, not all of them. The table includes under 150,000 clones, approximately 71% detected once. Sequenced material: peripheral blood. The receptors shown here come from a woman aged 70-85 years with acute or convalescent COVID-19.

The V gene is TRBV6-2 or TRBV6-3, the J gene TRBJ2-1, with 13 bases aligning to TRBD2. Per the germline V gene, CDR1 is MNHEY and CDR2 is SVGEGT. Trimming removed 2 bases from V and 15 bases from J; junction bases left unmatched: 10. The CDR3 has 15 amino acids. In DNA form, the CDR3 reads TGTGCCAGCAGTTACGGGACTAGCGGGACCCACACTAGGTTCTTC. Amino acids: CASSYGTSGTHTRFF.

This chain links TRBV2 with TRBJ2-7; D is unclear. The germline V gene encodes CDR1 SNHLY and CDR2 FYNNEI. This CDR3 is 13 amino acids long. Deletions cut 4 bases from V and 1 base from J, with 8 bases between. In nucleotides, the CDR3 is TGTGCCAGCAGTGCATCAGTTTCCTACGAGCAGTACTTC. It is translated as CASSASVSYEQYF.

V usage is TRBV14 and J usage is TRBJ1-2; D not resolved. Germline CDR1 and CDR2: SGHDN and FVKESK. The CDR3 is made up of 15 amino acids. Between the trimmed V and J ends, which lost 3 bases and 2 bases, there was a span of 13 bases. CDR3 sequence reads: CASSQTLGSNYGYTF. The CDR3 bases are TGTGCCAGCAGCCAGACTTTGGGGAGCAACTATGGCTACACCTTC.

V and J are TRBV27 and TRBJ2-5, with 7 bases that match TRBD2. Looked up from germline, CDR1 is MNHEY and CDR2 is SMNVEV (reference sequence). The CDR3 consists of 14 residues. After removal of 2 bases from V and 5 bases from J, the junction contained 5 bases not matched to a gene. The CDR3 is CASSLSSGRETQYF. For the CDR3, the DNA is TGTGCCAGCAGTTTAAGTAGCGGGCGGGAGACCCAGTACTTC.

This clone was detected only once. This sequence joins TRBV10-3 and TRBJ2-2; possible D gene TRBD2, 6 bases. The V gene lost 6 bases and the J gene lost 1 base, with 9 bases spanning the gap. This CDR3 comprises 14 residues. Germline CDR1 ENHRY, CDR2 SYGVKD. Here the CDR3 DNA reads TGTGCCATCAGCGGGACTCTGAACACCGGGGAGCTGTTTTTT. This sequence encodes CAISGTLNTGELFF.

J is TRBJ1-1 and V is TRBV28; D is possibly TRBD1 (5 bases). V was trimmed by 6 bases and J by 1 base, leaving 12 bases between them. This CDR3 region has 14 residues. The V gene's germline CDR1 is MDHEN and CDR2 SYDVKM. CDR3 amino acids: CASRPGGGNTEAFF. CDR3 DNA: TGTGCCAGCAGACCCGGGGGTGGGAACACTGAAGCTTTCTTT.

J is TRBJ2-2 and V is TRBV11-3, with a weak D call TRBD2 (7 bases). The germline CDR1 and CDR2 sequences are SGHNT and YENEEA. Trimming left V 5 bases short and J 0 bases short, with 13 bases between. The CDR3 runs 16 residues. DNA of the CDR3: TGTGCCAGCAGCCCCTGGGGGGGCGCGAACACCGGGGAGCTGTTTTTT. Translated: CASSPWGGANTGELFF. Full variable domain (remainder filled in from reference TRBV11-3 and TRBJ2-2): EAGVVQSPRYKIIEKKQPVAFWCNPISGHNTLYWYLQNLGQGPELLIRYENEEAVDDSQLPKDRFSAERLKGVDSTLKIQPAELGDSAVYLCASSPWGGANTGELFFGEGSRLTVL.

The rearrangement joins TRBV6-5 to TRBJ2-1; 8 nucleotides align to TRBD1. The CDR3 has 14 residues. CDR1 is MNHEY, CDR2 SVGAGI, per germline. V was clipped by 10 bases and J by 7 bases; unmatched bases: 12. In nucleotides, the CDR3 is TGTGCCACACAGACAGGGGCTGTAAAGAATGAGCAGTTCTTC. This translates into CATQTGAVKNEQFF.

The chain has TRBV6-5 and TRBJ1-6, with 8 positions matching TRBD1. CDR1 is MNHEY and CDR2 is SVGAGI in the germline V gene. Unmatched junction bases numbered 2, after V lost 1 base and J lost 6 bases. CDR3 size: 15 residues. The CDR3 spells CASSYLQGGNSPLHF. CDR3 bases: TGTGCCAGCAGTTACTTACAGGGGGGTAATTCACCCCTCCACTTT.

This clone was seen more than once but under ten times. The rearrangement joins TRBV7-9 to TRBJ1-2, with 8 positions matching TRBD1. Looked up from germline, CDR1 is SEHNR and CDR2 is FQNEAQ (reference sequence). V was pared by 5 bases and J by 3 bases, with 11 bases of the junction left unmatched. This CDR3 is 16 amino acids long. This CDR3 is CASSTGQGGMDYGYTF. In DNA, the CDR3 is TGTGCCAGCAGCACCGGACAGGGTGGAATGGACTATGGCTACACCTTC.

V gene TRBV27 combines with J gene TRBJ1-2, with D possibly matching TRBD1 (6 bases). The V gene's germline CDR1 is MNHEY and CDR2 SMNVEV (reference sequence). Trimming removed 3 bases from V and 0 bases from J, with 14 bases in between. CDR3 length equals 16 residues. Here the CDR3 reads CASSLGHGIPNYGYTF. CDR3 DNA sequence: TGTGCCAGCAGTTTGGGACACGGGATACCTAACTATGGCTACACCTTC.

The V and J genes are TRBV5-1 and TRBJ1-1; D uncertain. The CDR3 extends over 15 amino acids. The germline V gene has CDR1 SGHRS and CDR2 YFSETQ. V shed 2 bases and J shed 1 base, with 12 bases lying between them. DNA for the CDR3: TGCGCCAGCAGCTTAGGAGGACGGGAGAACACTGAAGCTTTCTTT. This sequence encodes CASSLGGRENTEAFF.

The chain uses TRBV10-1 and TRBJ1-1; 7 positions match TRBD1. CDR1 and CDR2 (germline): WNHNN, SYGVQD (reference sequence). CDR3 length: 13 amino acids. The V segment lost 0 bases and the J segment 9 bases; nucleotides outside the gene matches: 4. This CDR3 reads CASSESATGKAFF. CDR3 nucleotide sequence: TGCGCCAGCAGTGAGTCGGCGACAGGGAAAGCTTTCTTT.

This clone is a singleton in its sample. The chain couples TRBV12-5 to TRBJ2-1; the D gene is possibly TRBD2 (6 bases). CDR3 length: 14 residues. Germline V CDR1 and CDR2: LGHNT, FRNRAP. V lost 1 base to trimming and J lost 3 bases, with 7 bases between them. The CDR3 DNA follows: TGTGCTAGTGGTTTGGGAGCGGGCTACAATGAGCAGTTCTTC. It codes for CASGLGAGYNEQFF.

The V call is TRBV6-2 or TRBV6-3, the J call TRBJ1-2; D is perhaps TRBD1 (6 bases). CDR1 and CDR2 (germline): MNHEY, SVGEGT. The ends were cut back, 2 bases at V and 7 bases at J, with 11 bases in the middle. The CDR3 is 13 amino acids. The CDR3 region has the DNA TGTGCCAGCAGTTACGCCACAGGGAGTGGCTACACCTTC. Translation: CASSYATGSGYTF.

The chain is built from TRBV6-5 and TRBJ1-4; 8 bases map to TRBD1. This CDR3 comprises 14 residues. Unmatched junction bases numbered 9, after V lost 8 bases and J lost 7 bases. Per germline, CDR1 MNHEY and CDR2 SVGAGI. CDR3 bases: TGTGCCAGCGGAAGGACAGGGCGGGCTGAAAAACTGTTTTTT. Residues: CASGRTGRAEKLFF.

In this sample, this clone turned up a few times. CDR3 region: CASSPGLAGVYEQYF. The DNA for the CDR3 is TGTGCCAGCAGCCCGGGACTAGCGGGAGTTTACGAGCAGTACTTC. V is TRBV5-6 and J is TRBJ2-7; TRBD2 aligns across 14 bases. There are 15 residues in the CDR3. The V gene end was trimmed by 4 bases and the J gene end by 4 bases; junction bases not matched to a gene: 4. Germline lookup yields CDR1 SGHDT and CDR2 YYEEEE.